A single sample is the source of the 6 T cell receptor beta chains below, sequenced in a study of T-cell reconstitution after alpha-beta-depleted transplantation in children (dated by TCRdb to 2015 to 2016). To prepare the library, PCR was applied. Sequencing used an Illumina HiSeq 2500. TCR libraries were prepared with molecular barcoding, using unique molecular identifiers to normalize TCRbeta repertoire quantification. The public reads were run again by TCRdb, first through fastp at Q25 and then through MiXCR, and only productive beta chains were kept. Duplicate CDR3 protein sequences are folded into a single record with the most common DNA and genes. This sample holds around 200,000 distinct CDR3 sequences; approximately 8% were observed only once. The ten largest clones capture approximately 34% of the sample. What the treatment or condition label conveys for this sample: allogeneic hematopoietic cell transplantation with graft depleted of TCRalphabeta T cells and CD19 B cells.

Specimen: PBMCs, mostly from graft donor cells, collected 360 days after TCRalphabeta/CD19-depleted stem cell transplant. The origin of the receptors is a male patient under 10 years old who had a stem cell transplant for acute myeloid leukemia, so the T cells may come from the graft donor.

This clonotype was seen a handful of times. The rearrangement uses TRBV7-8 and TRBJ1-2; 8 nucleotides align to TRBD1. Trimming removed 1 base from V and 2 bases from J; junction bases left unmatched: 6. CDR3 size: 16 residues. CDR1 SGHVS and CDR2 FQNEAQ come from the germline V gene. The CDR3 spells CASSLGRDRRNYGYTF. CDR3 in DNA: TGTGCCAGCAGCTTAGGGCGGGACAGGAGAAACTATGGCTACACCTTC.

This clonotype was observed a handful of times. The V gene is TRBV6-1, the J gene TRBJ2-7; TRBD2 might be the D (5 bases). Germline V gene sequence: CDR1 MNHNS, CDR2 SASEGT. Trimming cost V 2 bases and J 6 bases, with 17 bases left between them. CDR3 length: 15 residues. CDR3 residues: CASSESPIVRGEQYV. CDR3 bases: TGTGCCAGCAGTGAATCACCGATCGTCCGGGGCGAGCAGTACGTC.

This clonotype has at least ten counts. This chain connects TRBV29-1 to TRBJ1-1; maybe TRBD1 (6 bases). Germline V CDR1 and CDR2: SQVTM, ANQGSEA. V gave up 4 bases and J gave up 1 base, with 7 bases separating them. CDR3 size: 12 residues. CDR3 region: CSVGQANTEAFF. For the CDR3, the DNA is TGCAGCGTTGGACAGGCGAACACTGAAGCTTTCTTT.

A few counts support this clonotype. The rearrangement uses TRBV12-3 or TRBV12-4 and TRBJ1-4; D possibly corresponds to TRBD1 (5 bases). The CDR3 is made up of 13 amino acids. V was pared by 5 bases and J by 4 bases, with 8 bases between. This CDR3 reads CASSGDVNEKLFF. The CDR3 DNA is TGTGCCAGCAGTGGGGACGTTAATGAAAAACTGTTTTTT.

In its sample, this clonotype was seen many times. The CDR3 is CAWSVPSSGRATGELFF. The CDR3 DNA reads TGTGCCTGGAGTGTACCTTCTAGCGGGAGGGCCACCGGGGAGCTGTTTTTT. The genes are TRBV30 and TRBJ2-2; TRBD2 matches at 12 bases. The CDR3 consists of 17 residues. Germline V gene sequence: CDR1 GTSNPN, CDR2 SVGIG (reference sequence). J lost 4 bases, V lost 0 bases, and 6 bases had no gene match.

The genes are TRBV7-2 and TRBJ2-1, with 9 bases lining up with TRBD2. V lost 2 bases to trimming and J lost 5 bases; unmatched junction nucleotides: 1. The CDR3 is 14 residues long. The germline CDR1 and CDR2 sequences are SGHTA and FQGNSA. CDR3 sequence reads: CASSLLAGHNEQFF. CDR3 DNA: TGTGCCAGCAGCTTACTAGCGGGGCACAATGAGCAGTTCTTC.